These 30 T cell receptor beta chains share one sample of origin, sequenced in a study of T cell changes during pregnancy in multiple sclerosis. TCRdb keeps only in-frame clones here, not all; method: immunoSEQ multiplex PCR. Of around 100,000 clones in the sample, approximately 90% were seen once. Sequenced material: peripheral blood, taken after pregnancy. All receptors derive from a female donor with multiple sclerosis, enrolled in a pregnancy study.

The V gene is TRBV28, the J gene TRBJ1-2; D perhaps matches TRBD1 (5 bases). The CDR3 consists of 15 residues. The germline V and J ends were trimmed by 6 bases and 7 bases, with 21 bases remaining between them. Germline CDR1 and CDR2: MDHEN and SYDVKM. Here the CDR3 DNA reads TGTGCCAGCAGATCACCAGGGAGGGGCGGAGGTGGCTACACCTTC. It translates to CASRSPGRGGGGYTF.

The CDR3 sequence: CASSLGARSIGSPLHF. The CDR3 DNA sequence: TGTGCCAGCAGCTTAGGTGCCAGGTCCATAGGTTCACCCCTCCACTTT. V is TRBV7-6 and J is TRBJ1-6; D not certain. V lost 1 base, J lost 9 bases, and 16 bases lay in between. The CDR3 length is 16 residues. Germline V lookup: CDR1 SGHVS, CDR2 FNYEAQ.

CDR3 sequence (DNA): TGCGCCAGCAGCCAAGATGGCGGGGGGGCGAACACCGGGGAGCTGTTTTTT. Encoded protein: CASSQDGGGANTGELFF. V gene TRBV4-3 combines with J gene TRBJ2-2, with 9 bases aligning to TRBD2. Germline CDR1 and CDR2: LGHNA and YSLEER. The CDR3 spans 17 residues. The J segment lost 0 bases and the V segment lost 0 bases, leaving 2 bases of the junction unmatched.

The chain combines TRBV10-3 with TRBJ1-2, with unresolved D. The CDR3 is made up of 13 amino acids. Per the germline V gene, CDR1 is ENHRY and CDR2 is SYGVKD. V shed 4 bases and J shed 2 bases, with 8 bases lying between them. In nucleotides, the CDR3 is TGTGCCATCAGTGTCCAGGCCAACTATGGCTACACCTTC. It translates to CAISVQANYGYTF.

The rearrangement uses TRBV5-1 and TRBJ1-5, with TRBD1 identical over 9 bases. V dropped 3 bases and J dropped 7; count of bases not matched to a gene: 5. The CDR3 sequence is 14 residues long. Germline loops: CDR1 SGHRS, CDR2 YFSETQ. Here the CDR3 DNA reads TGCGCCAGCAGCTCGGGACAGGGAGTCCAGCCCCAGCATTTT. Translation gives CASSSGQGVQPQHF.

This chain joins TRBV25-1 and TRBJ1-4; the match to TRBD1 covers 7 bases. CDR3 length equals 15 residues. V lost 3 bases to trimming and J lost 4 bases; unmatched junction nucleotides: 5. Per germline, CDR1 MGHDK and CDR2 SYGVNS. The CDR3 sequence is CASSEQTGVNEKLFF. In nucleotides, the CDR3 is TGTGCCAGCAGTGAGCAAACAGGGGTTAATGAAAAACTGTTTTTT. Combining the CDR3 with reference TRBV25-1 and TRBJ1-4 gives the whole variable domain EADIYQTPRYLVIGTGKKITLECSQTMGHDKMYWYQQDPGMELHLIHYSYGVNSTEKGDLSSESTVSRIRTEHFPLTLESARPSHTSQYLCASSEQTGVNEKLFFGSGTQLSVL.

The chain combines TRBV7-2 with TRBJ2-5; TRBD2 matches 7 bases. CDR3 size: 16 residues. Germline V gives CDR1 SGHTA, CDR2 FQGNSA. With 5 bases clipped from V and 5 bases from J, the junction kept 14 bases outside the gene matches. The CDR3 reads CASSKRGRGSDETQYF. CDR3 bases: TGTGCCAGCAGCAAAAGAGGGCGGGGGTCGGATGAGACCCAGTACTTC.

The rearrangement links TRBV5-4 to TRBJ2-6, with D perhaps TRBD1 (6 bases). Trimming pared 3 bases from V and 4 bases from J, leaving 11 bases between. This CDR3 is built from 15 residues. The germline V gene has CDR1 SGHNT and CDR2 YYREEE (reference sequence). This CDR3 reads CASSSRGTGANVLTF. CDR3 bases: TGTGCCAGCAGCTCAAGGGGGACCGGGGCCAACGTCCTGACTTTC.

The V call is TRBV7-9, the J call TRBJ1-1; D call uncertain. Per the germline V gene, CDR1 is SEHNR and CDR2 is FQNEAQ (reference sequence). Trimming removed 3 bases at V and 4 bases at J, with 9 bases between. This CDR3 region has 13 residues. The chain's CDR3 is CASSFQVSTEAFF. In nucleotides, the CDR3 is TGTGCCAGCAGCTTTCAAGTCAGCACTGAAGCTTTCTTT.

This clone was observed a single time. The chain links TRBV6-6 to TRBJ1-1; maybe TRBD1 (5 bases). With 6 bases removed from V and 5 bases from J, the gap between germline ends came to 16 bases. Germline V gives CDR1 MNHNY, CDR2 SVGAGI (reference sequence). The CDR3 has 14 amino acids. CDR3 in DNA: TGTGCCAGCAGAAATGGACAAACAGGTACTGAAGCTTTCTTT. As protein: CASRNGQTGTEAFF.

The rearrangement uses TRBV28 and TRBJ2-7, with D perhaps matching TRBD2 (5 bases). V was trimmed by 3 bases and J by 4 bases, leaving 10 bases between them. Germline-derived CDR1 and CDR2 are MDHEN and SYDVKM. The CDR3 is made up of 13 amino acids. The CDR3 DNA follows: TGTGCCAGCAGTTTCATAAGCGGATACGAGCAGTACTTC. This codes for CASSFISGYEQYF.

The J gene is TRBJ1-2, the V gene TRBV7-9; no definite D call. The germline V gene has CDR1 SEHNR and CDR2 FQNEAQ (reference sequence). V was trimmed by 5 bases and J by 4 bases, leaving 5 bases between them. The CDR3 length is 11 residues. This chain's CDR3 is CASSLFYGYTF. For the CDR3, the DNA is TGTGCCAGCAGCCTGTTCTATGGCTACACCTTC.

The chain employs TRBV11-2 and TRBJ1-6; 7 bases line up with TRBD1. The junction had 8 bases not matched to a gene; V was cut back by 5 bases and J by 7 bases. CDR3 length: 15 amino acids. CDR1 and CDR2 from the germline V gene are SGHAT and FQNNGV. DNA of the CDR3: TGTGCCAGCAGCGCCCGACAGGGATCCAATTCACCCCTCCACTTT. It yields the protein CASSARQGSNSPLHF.

The chain is built from TRBV6-4 and TRBJ1-5; D is unresolved. From germline, CDR1 is MRHNA and CDR2 SNTAGT. V dropped 0 bases and J dropped 8 bases, with 8 bases sitting between them. CDR3 length: 13 amino acids. This CDR3 is CASSDSEGEPQHF. The CDR3 DNA reads as TGTGCCAGCAGTGACTCGGAGGGAGAGCCCCAGCATTTT.

This chain links TRBV13 with TRBJ1-1, with TRBD1 identical over 7 bases. Germline-derived CDR1 and CDR2 are PRHDT and FYEKMQ (reference sequence). The CDR3 is 18 residues long. With 5 bases clipped from V and 0 bases from J, the junction kept 15 bases outside the gene matches. CDR3 coding DNA: TGTGCCAGCAGCGAAACCGGGACAGTATACGACATGAACACTGAAGCTTTCTTT. Its translation: CASSETGTVYDMNTEAFF.

With regard to this clone: Its ends do not fully match the called genes, so a read error is possible. The chain carries TRBV7-7 and TRBJ2-5; 7 nucleotides agree with TRBD1. Germline V lookup: CDR1 SSHAT, CDR2 FNYEAQ (reference sequence). The CDR3 consists of 14 residues. CDR3 protein: CASSSITGEETQYF. CDR3 coding DNA: TGTGCTAGCAGCTCTATCACAGGGGAAGAGACCCAGTACTTC.

V usage is TRBV5-1 and J usage is TRBJ2-1, with TRBD2 matching over 12 bases. The CDR3 consists of 13 residues. The germline V gene encodes CDR1 SGHRS and CDR2 YFSETQ. Trimming removed 7 bases from V and 9 bases from J; junction bases left unmatched: 5. The CDR3 DNA reads TGCGCCAGCTCCCTAGCGGGAGGGGTTGAGCAGTTCTTC. Protein: CASSLAGGVEQFF.

The chain recombines TRBV2 with TRBJ1-4; D is undetermined. Trimming removed 10 bases at V and 8 bases at J, with 17 bases between. CDR3 length equals 13 residues. Germline CDR1 is SNHLY and CDR2 is FYNNEI. CDR3 region: CATLLHGEEKLFF. In DNA form, the CDR3 reads TGTGCCACCTTACTTCATGGGGAGGAAAAACTGTTTTTT.

This chain connects TRBV7-8 to TRBJ2-3, with 8 bases lining up with TRBD1. V dropped 1 base and J dropped 5; count of bases not matched to a gene: 11. Germline values: CDR1 SGHVS, CDR2 FQNEAQ. This CDR3 has 17 amino acids. In nucleotides, the CDR3 is TGTGCCAGCAGCTTAGGAGGACAGGGACCAGAGGGAGATACGCAGTATTTT. This encodes CASSLGGQGPEGDTQYF. Looking up the rest from reference TRBV7-8 and TRBJ2-3 gives the full variable domain: GAGVSQSPRYKVAKRGQDVALRCDPISGHVSLFWYQQALGQGPEFLTYFQNEAQLDKSGLPSDRFFAERPEGSVSTLKIQRTQQEDSAVYLCASSLGGQGPEGDTQYFGPGTRLTVL.

V gene TRBV7-8 combines with J gene TRBJ1-4; weak D call: TRBD1 (5 bases). The germline V and J ends were trimmed by 5 bases and 0 bases, with 10 bases remaining between them. The CDR3 is made up of 15 amino acids. Germline CDR1 SGHVS, CDR2 FQNEAQ. The CDR3 coding sequence is TGTGCCAGCAGCACAGGACATACAACTAATGAAAAACTGTTTTTT. Its translation: CASSTGHTTNEKLFF.

This rearrangement joins TRBV5-6 to TRBJ1-2; TRBD1 agrees at 10 bases. This CDR3 region has 16 residues. The V segment lost 9 bases and the J segment 4 bases; nucleotides outside the gene matches: 15. Germline V CDR1 and CDR2: SGHDT, YYEEEE. The CDR3 region has the DNA TGTGCCACTCAGACAGGGGGCTTAATTCCCTCCTATGGCTACACCTTC. Translating gives CATQTGGLIPSYGYTF.

The V and J genes are TRBV13 and TRBJ2-7; a possible D gene is TRBD1 (6 bases). Between the trimmed V and J ends, which lost 2 bases and 5 bases, there was a span of 10 bases. CDR3 length equals 13 residues. CDR1 is PRHDT, CDR2 FYEKMQ, per germline (reference sequence). The CDR3 loop is CASSLNTGNEQYF. The DNA of the CDR3 is TGTGCCAGCAGCTTAAATACAGGGAACGAGCAGTACTTC.

The chain is built from TRBV5-1 and TRBJ2-3, with D possibly being TRBD2 (7 bases). Trimming cost V 7 bases and J 0 bases, with 15 bases left between them. The CDR3 contains 15 residues. Germline CDR1 SGHRS, CDR2 YFSETQ. The CDR3 coding sequence is TGCGCCAGCGGGTGGGGGGGCACAAGCACAGATACGCAGTATTTT. It encodes CASGWGGTSTDTQYF.

This clone came up once. This chain joins TRBV7-3 and TRBJ2-1; maybe TRBD1 (6 bases). Trimming left V 5 bases short and J 4 bases short, with 15 bases between. The CDR3 contains 15 residues. CDR1 SGHTA and CDR2 FQGTGA come from the germline V gene. The CDR3 spells CASSLGQGIYNEQFF. The CDR3 DNA sequence: TGTGCCAGCAGCCTGGGACAAGGGATATACAATGAGCAGTTCTTC.

The chain has TRBV30 and TRBJ2-1, with TRBD1 as a possible D gene (5 bases). The germline V gene has CDR1 GTSNPN and CDR2 SVGIG (reference sequence). V lost 2 bases and J 6 bases, leaving 14 bases between the germline ends. This CDR3 is built from 14 residues. As DNA, the CDR3 is TGTGCCTGGAGTCGAGGACAAAAGAGCAATGAGCAGTTCTTC. Translated, it gives CAWSRGQKSNEQFF.

The chain combines TRBV5-6 with TRBJ1-3; D unclear. The germline CDR1 and CDR2 sequences are SGHDT and YYEEEE. The CDR3 runs to 16 residues. V lost 4 bases and J lost 0, with 14 bases in between. The CDR3 DNA sequence: TGTGCCAGCAGCCTTGAACCGGGATACTCTGGAAACACCATATATTTT. As protein: CASSLEPGYSGNTIYF.

This chain links TRBV5-1 with TRBJ2-5; no reliable D call. The germline V gene has CDR1 SGHRS and CDR2 YFSETQ. This CDR3 has 12 amino acids. Between the trimmed V and J ends, which lost 0 bases and 5 bases, there was a span of 5 bases. CDR3 bases: TGCGCCAGCAGCTTGGGGGCGGAGACCCAGTACTTC. Residues: CASSLGAETQYF.

This chain uses TRBV18 with TRBJ1-2, with TRBD1 matching over 7 bases. The CDR3 length is 13 residues. The V gene end was trimmed by 5 bases and the J gene end by 3 bases; junction bases not matched to a gene: 3. Germline V gene sequence: CDR1 KGHSH, CDR2 LQKENI. The CDR3 DNA follows: TGTGCCAGCTCAAAGGGGGCGGACTATGGCTACACCTTC. The encoded protein is CASSKGADYGYTF.

Only one count was recorded for this clone. The V gene is TRBV5-1, the J gene TRBJ2-2, with TRBD2 matching 7 bases. V shed 4 bases and J 1 base; nucleotides not matched to a gene: 1. This CDR3 is 14 amino acids long. Germline CDR1 reads SGHRS; CDR2 reads YFSETQ. CDR3 coding DNA: TGCGCCAGCAGCGGGGAGGGGAACACCGGGGAGCTGTTTTTT. Residues: CASSGEGNTGELFF.

This rearrangement joins TRBV6-4 to TRBJ1-5; a weak D match, TRBD1 (6 bases). The V end lost 3 bases, the J end lost 0 bases, and 6 bases lay between the germline ends. Germline CDR1 is MRHNA and CDR2 is SNTAGT. The CDR3 is 14 amino acids. CDR3 sequence: CASSEGHSNQPQHF. In DNA form, the CDR3 reads TGTGCCAGCAGTGAGGGACATAGCAATCAGCCCCAGCATTTT.